The 22 T cell receptor beta chains below all came from one sample that was sequenced in a study of blood T cell repertoires in COVID-19. The table came from immunoSEQ multiplex PCR; TCRdb's copy has only in-frame clones and leaves some out. Among around 250,000 clones listed, around 88% were seen once. The sample was peripheral blood. Receptors were obtained from a man between 40 and 49 years old with active or convalescent COVID-19.

This chain connects TRBV5-1 to TRBJ2-7; 7 positions match TRBD1. The CDR3 totals 14 residues. Germline CDR1 is SGHRS and CDR2 is YFSETQ. With V trimmed by 0 bases and J by 3 bases, 3 bases remained unmatched. The CDR3 region is CASSLGGTVYEQYF. CDR3 nucleotides: TGCGCCAGCAGCTTGGGGGGGACAGTCTACGAGCAGTACTTC.

This chain connects TRBV2 to TRBJ2-3; maybe TRBD2 (6 bases). Trimming took 7 bases from V and 1 from J, leaving 12 bases between them. CDR1 is SNHLY, CDR2 FYNNEI, per germline. The length of the CDR3 is 14 residues. CDR3 residues: CASTLGGGTDTQYF. The CDR3 DNA is TGTGCCAGCACCCTCGGGGGAGGCACAGATACGCAGTATTTT.

The gene calls are TRBV6-5 and TRBJ2-1; TRBD1 agrees at 9 bases. The CDR3 extends over 14 amino acids. The germline V gene has CDR1 MNHEY and CDR2 SVGAGI. V lost 7 bases, J lost 6 bases, and 7 bases stayed unmatched. CDR3 DNA sequence: TGTGCCAGCAAAGGGACAGGGAGTAGCAATGAGCAGTTCTTC. It is translated as CASKGTGSSNEQFF.

In this sample, this clone turned up once. The rearrangement uses TRBV9 and TRBJ2-3; maybe TRBD1 (5 bases). V gave up 3 bases and J gave up 0 bases, with 14 bases separating them. This CDR3 has 16 amino acids. Germline CDR1 SGDLS, CDR2 YYNGEE. The CDR3 protein is CASSETVLPSTDTQYF. The CDR3 DNA sequence: TGTGCCAGCAGCGAGACAGTTCTACCTAGCACAGATACGCAGTATTTT.

V and J are TRBV19 and TRBJ1-5; possible D gene TRBD1, 6 bases. CDR1 LNHDA and CDR2 SQIVND come from the germline V gene (reference sequence). This CDR3 region has 14 residues. Between the trimmed V and J ends, which lost 5 bases and 0 bases, there was a span of 8 bases. CDR3 loop: CASSQGYSNQPQHF. The CDR3 DNA reads TGTGCCAGTAGTCAGGGGTATAGCAATCAGCCCCAGCATTTT.

The chain joins TRBV9 to TRBJ1-1; D may be TRBD1 (5 bases). Germline CDR1 reads SGDLS; CDR2 reads YYNGEE. This CDR3 comprises 12 residues. Trimming removed 4 bases at V and 11 bases at J, with 15 bases between. CDR3 in DNA: TGTGCCAGCAGCCCGGGACGGACTAGGGCTTTCTTT. Translation: CASSPGRTRAFF.

The rearrangement uses TRBV6-5 and TRBJ1-5, with D maybe TRBD1 (6 bases). The CDR3 totals 15 residues. Per germline, CDR1 MNHEY and CDR2 SVGAGI. Deletions cut 0 bases from V and 4 bases from J, with 10 bases between. The CDR3 nucleotides read TGTGCCAGCAGTTACTCGACGCAGGGGAATCAGCCCCAGCATTTT. This translates into CASSYSTQGNQPQHF.

The V and J genes are TRBV11-3 and TRBJ2-7; D perhaps matches TRBD2 (7 bases). The germline CDR1 and CDR2 sequences are SGHNT and YENEEA. The CDR3 is made up of 15 amino acids. V was clipped by 2 bases and J by 3 bases, with 14 bases between them. CDR3 bases: TGTGCCAGCAGCTTATCCGGACAGCGGGGCTACGAGCAGTACTTC. It encodes CASSLSGQRGYEQYF.

The J gene is TRBJ1-1, the V gene TRBV2; D unclear. The CDR3 totals 14 residues. V was pared by 8 bases and J by 1 base, with 14 bases between. CDR1 is SNHLY, CDR2 FYNNEI, per germline. This CDR3 is CASPSLEENTEAFF. CDR3 in DNA: TGTGCCAGCCCCTCTTTGGAGGAGAACACTGAAGCTTTCTTT.

The CDR3 sequence: CASSLEGYSPLHF. The CDR3 coding sequence is TGTGCCAGCAGTTTGGAGGGATATTCACCCCTCCACTTT. The J gene is TRBJ1-6, the V gene TRBV11-3, with D unclear. Germline values: CDR1 SGHNT, CDR2 YENEEA. Trimming removed 6 bases at V and 8 bases at J, with 11 bases between. The CDR3 is 13 residues long.

The V and J genes are TRBV9 and TRBJ1-5; 8 positions match TRBD1. Germline V CDR1 and CDR2: SGDLS, YYNGEE. After removal of 0 bases from V and 6 bases from J, the junction contained 5 bases not matched to a gene. The CDR3 is 15 residues long. The CDR3 sequence: CASSVEFRGPQPQHF. DNA for the CDR3: TGTGCCAGCAGCGTAGAATTCAGGGGGCCTCAGCCCCAGCATTTT.

The rearrangement joins TRBV6-5 to TRBJ1-2; 7 nucleotides align to TRBD1. This CDR3 comprises 15 residues. CDR1 and CDR2 from the germline V gene are MNHEY and SVGAGI. V dropped 8 bases and J dropped 8; count of bases not matched to a gene: 17. CDR3 loop: CASSGSETGISGYTF. The CDR3, as DNA: TGTGCCAGCTCTGGGTCCGAGACAGGGATATCCGGCTACACCTTC.

This clone was seen a single time. The chain is built from TRBV7-9 and TRBJ2-2; D is possibly TRBD1 (6 bases). CDR1 and CDR2 (germline): SEHNR, FQNEAQ (reference sequence). V lost 1 base, J lost 10 bases, and 10 bases lay in between. The CDR3 has 13 amino acids. The CDR3 loop is CASSLGGRQELFF. CDR3 coding DNA: TGTGCCAGCAGCTTAGGGGGGCGTCAGGAGCTGTTTTTT. The complete variable domain, with remaining parts taken from reference TRBV7-9 and TRBJ2-2, reads DTGVSQNPRHKITKRGQNVTFRCDPISEHNRLYWYRQTLGQGPEFLTYFQNEAQLEKSRLLSDRFSAERPKGSFSTLEIQRTEQGDSAMYLCASSLGGRQELFFGEGSRLTVL.

CDR3: CASSPRDREVNGYTF. The CDR3 nucleotides read TGTGCCAGTAGTCCCCGGGACAGGGAGGTGAATGGCTACACCTTC. This rearrangement joins TRBV19 to TRBJ1-2; 9 nucleotides match TRBD1. The CDR3 spans 15 residues. Germline V gene lookup returns CDR1 LNHDA and CDR2 SQIVND (reference sequence). After removal of 5 bases from V and 6 bases from J, the junction contained 10 bases not matched to a gene.

This clone was found once. V gene TRBV5-4 combines with J gene TRBJ2-6, with D perhaps matching TRBD2 (5 bases). V was cut by 5 bases and J by 1 base, with 7 bases left in between. Germline CDR1 and CDR2: SGHNT and YYREEE (reference sequence). The CDR3 consists of 14 residues. The CDR3 DNA follows: TGTGCCAGCAGAGAGGGTTCTGGGGCCAACGTCCTGACTTTC. Its translation: CASREGSGANVLTF.

The chain uses TRBV14 and TRBJ1-5; 8 positions agree with TRBD1. This CDR3 region has 15 residues. Germline values: CDR1 SGHDN, CDR2 FVKESK. J gave up 2 bases and V 1 base, and 1 base lay outside the gene matches. The CDR3 reads CASSQGGQGNQPQHF. The CDR3 DNA reads TGTGCCAGCAGCCAAGGGGGACAGGGCAATCAGCCCCAGCATTTT.

The rearrangement links TRBV13 to TRBJ2-6, with D unclear. CDR3 length: 16 amino acids. V lost 4 bases to trimming and J lost 2 bases, with 12 bases between them. Germline loops: CDR1 PRHDT, CDR2 FYEKMQ (reference sequence). This chain's CDR3 is CASSSRTPAGANVLTF. In DNA, the CDR3 is TGTGCCAGCAGCTCTCGAACCCCGGCTGGGGCCAACGTCCTGACTTTC.

About this clone: Distinct nucleotide sequences in the sample also encode this CDR3. V usage is TRBV6-6 and J usage is TRBJ1-1; D is uncertain. The V end was cut by 2 bases, the J end by 2 bases, with 9 bases between. Germline V CDR1 and CDR2: MNHNY, SVGAGI (reference sequence). There are 14 residues in the CDR3. In DNA, the CDR3 is TGTGCCAGCAGTTACCCCGAGGCTAACACTGAAGCTTTCTTT. Translation: CASSYPEANTEAFF.

This clone appeared once. The chain has TRBV25-1 and TRBJ1-4; 7 bases agree with TRBD1. Germline trimming cut 6 bases from V and 4 bases from J; bases unmatched to any gene: 8. Per the germline V gene, CDR1 is MGHDK and CDR2 is SYGVNS. This CDR3 is built from 15 residues. The DNA of the CDR3 is TGTGCCAGCAGAAGGACAGGAGGGGATAATGAAAAACTGTTTTTT. Translation gives CASRRTGGDNEKLFF.

This clone was seen only a few times. The V call is TRBV6-4, the J call TRBJ1-1, with D unresolved. The V end was cut by 5 bases, the J end by 7 bases, with 14 bases between. The CDR3 consists of 13 residues. CDR1 and CDR2 (germline): MRHNA, SNTAGT. This CDR3 reads CASSFGEGSEAFF. The CDR3 DNA sequence: TGTGCCAGCAGTTTCGGGGAAGGGAGTGAAGCTTTCTTT.

The V call is TRBV19, the J call TRBJ2-5, with TRBD1 as a possible D gene (6 bases). The CDR3 totals 14 residues. V was shortened by 3 bases and J by 5 bases, with 13 bases between the two germline ends. CDR1 and CDR2 (germline): LNHDA, SQIVND (reference sequence). CDR3 sequence reads: CASSMGQGWETQYF. The CDR3 DNA reads as TGTGCCAGTAGTATGGGGCAGGGGTGGGAGACCCAGTACTTC.

This clone has just a few counts. The chain joins TRBV27 to TRBJ1-2, with D maybe TRBD1 (5 bases). Germline V gene lookup returns CDR1 MNHEY and CDR2 SMNVEV (reference sequence). The CDR3 spans 13 residues. V was trimmed by 3 bases and J by 8 bases, leaving 13 bases between them. Written as DNA, the CDR3 is TGTGCCAGCAGTTTGGCGGGGGTAGGAGGCTACACCTTC. This translates into CASSLAGVGGYTF.